The 16 T cell receptor beta chains below were found in one sample sequenced in a study of vaccination and CD4 T cells after COVID-19. The antigens for these receptors are not known. Treatment: approximately 9-day PBMC culture with coronavirus spike peptide pools or control peptides (ViraFEST assay). Samples of CD4+ T cells were obtained from the unexposed donor before the COVID-19 pandemic (2011-2018). An Oncomine TCR Beta short-read assay was used to sequence the DNA from cultured CD4+ T cells. From cultured CD4+ T cells, genomic DNA was extracted. TCRdb reanalysed the PCR reads using MiXCR and keeps one entry per CDR3 protein. The sample contains over 9,000 distinct CDR3 sequences, approximately 36% of which appear only once. The specimen was CD4+ T cells from blood, cultured in vitro. These receptors all stem from a human donor in good health.

This clonotype turned up a few times. The CDR3 sequence is CASSRQANQPQHF. As DNA, the CDR3 is TGTGCCAGCAGCCGACAGGCCAATCAGCCCCAGCATTTT. This sequence joins TRBV7-8 and TRBJ1-5; possibly TRBD1 for D (6 bases). This CDR3 contains 13 residues. Trimming removed 5 bases at V and 3 bases at J, with 8 bases between. Germline CDR1 and CDR2: SGHVS and FQNEAQ.

This clonotype was recorded a few times. The rearrangement uses TRBV7-2 and TRBJ2-1, with 11 bases lining up with TRBD2. The CDR3 contains 13 residues. Germline V gene lookup returns CDR1 SGHTA and CDR2 FQGNSA. V gave up 3 bases and J gave up 15 bases; unmatched junction bases: 7. CDR3 region: CASSFSGRGPPFF. CDR3 coding DNA: TGTGCCAGCAGCTTTAGCGGGAGGGGACCCCCGTTCTTC.

This clonotype was counted between two and nine times. CDR3 coding DNA: TGTGCCAGCAGTTTAAAGCGGGAGGGCCGATTCCAAGAGACCCAGTACTTC. It translates to CASSLKREGRFQETQYF. This chain links TRBV27 with TRBJ2-5, with 10 bases lining up with TRBD2. This CDR3 comprises 17 residues. Germline V gene sequence: CDR1 MNHEY, CDR2 SMNVEV (reference sequence). Trimming at V came to 2 bases and at J to 1 base, leaving 7 bases not matched to a gene.

This sequence joins TRBV7-2 and TRBJ2-2; 7 nucleotides align to TRBD1. V lost 1 base, J lost 5 bases, and 4 bases stayed unmatched. The CDR3 contains 15 residues. Germline CDR1 SGHTA, CDR2 FQGNSA. CDR3 bases: TGTGCCAGCAGCTTAGGAGCAGGGGGAACCGGGGAGCTGTTTTTT. This translates into CASSLGAGGTGELFF. The full variable domain, in which reference TRBV7-2 and TRBJ2-2 provide the parts outside the CDR3, is GAGVSQSPSNKVTEKGKDVELRCDPISGHTALYWYRQSLGQGLEFLIYFQGNSAPDKSGLPSDRFSAERTGGSVSTLTIQRTQQEDSAVYLCASSLGAGGTGELFFGEGSRLTVL.

The chain couples TRBV6-2 or TRBV6-3 to TRBJ2-1; 7 nucleotides match TRBD2. The CDR3 has 13 residues. V shed 6 bases, J shed 12 bases, and the junction held 11 bases outside the gene matches. Germline loops: CDR1 MNHEY, CDR2 SVGEGT. CDR3 in amino acids: CASSSPGLPTQFF. In DNA, the CDR3 is TGTGCCAGCAGCTCCCCGGGACTACCAACGCAGTTCTTC.

This clonotype was seen only a few times. The chain links TRBV11-1 to TRBJ2-7; TRBD2 is a possible D gene (6 bases). CDR3 size: 13 residues. Per the germline V gene, CDR1 is SGHAT and CDR2 is FQDESV (reference sequence). V lost 1 base and J 6 bases, leaving 10 bases between the germline ends. In DNA form, the CDR3 reads TGTGCCAGCAGCTTAGTGGGAGGCGGCGAGCAGTACTTC. Protein product: CASSLVGGGEQYF.

This clonotype was detected a few times. DNA for the CDR3: TGTGCCAGCAGTTTCCCGCCCAGGGAAGTGGGCAATCAGCCCCAGCATTTT. Translated: CASSFPPREVGNQPQHF. V usage is TRBV6-5 and J usage is TRBJ1-5; D might be TRBD1 (5 bases). The V end was cut by 4 bases, the J end by 2 bases, with 18 bases between. The length of the CDR3 is 17 residues. Per germline, CDR1 MNHEY and CDR2 SVGAGI.

The genes are TRBV7-9 and TRBJ1-4; TRBD1 aligns across 11 bases. V lost 1 base and J lost 7; bases outside the gene matches: 2. Germline CDR1 is SEHNR and CDR2 is FQNEAQ (reference sequence). The CDR3 consists of 15 residues. CDR3: CASSLGTGGGEKLFF. CDR3 sequence (DNA): TGTGCCAGCAGCTTAGGGACAGGGGGCGGTGAAAAACTGTTTTTT.

This clonotype was detected a few times. V and J are TRBV28 and TRBJ2-2; D may be TRBD2 (6 bases). The germline V gene has CDR1 MDHEN and CDR2 SYDVKM. Trimming took 7 bases from V and 5 from J, leaving 20 bases between them. The CDR3 runs 16 residues. CDR3 protein: CASIKGTGGRTGELFF. The CDR3 DNA follows: TGTGCCAGCATCAAGGGGACTGGAGGGAGGACCGGGGAGCTGTTTTTT.

The gene calls are TRBV28 and TRBJ1-5, with D possibly matching TRBD1 (6 bases). V lost 2 bases to trimming and J lost 3 bases, with 8 bases between them. Looked up from germline, CDR1 is MDHEN and CDR2 is SYDVKM. This CDR3 has 14 residues. The CDR3 DNA reads as TGTGCCAGCAGTTTAGGGGGCTCCAATCAGCCCCAGCATTTT. It is translated as CASSLGGSNQPQHF.

The rearrangement joins TRBV4-3 to TRBJ1-3, with TRBD1 as a possible D gene (5 bases). Trimming removed 3 bases at V and 0 bases at J, with 15 bases between. The CDR3 is 17 residues long. From germline, CDR1 is LGHNA and CDR2 YSLEER. CDR3 sequence: CASSQAPGLSSGNTIYF. The CDR3 DNA is TGCGCCAGCAGCCAGGCACCGGGACTGAGCTCTGGAAACACCATATATTTT.

This clonotype was detected a few times. The chain recombines TRBV2 with TRBJ1-5; TRBD1 matches at 9 bases. This CDR3 comprises 15 residues. With V trimmed by 6 bases and J by 3 bases, 6 bases remained unmatched. The V gene's germline CDR1 is SNHLY and CDR2 FYNNEI. This CDR3 reads CASRTGTGHNQPQHF. The CDR3 DNA reads TGTGCCAGCAGAACCGGGACAGGGCACAATCAGCCCCAGCATTTT.

This clonotype was observed a few times. One junction end disagrees with the germline gene, perhaps due to a read error. This chain joins TRBV7-9 and TRBJ2-5, with no clear D. CDR1 SEHNR and CDR2 FQNEAQ come from the germline V gene (reference sequence). The CDR3 is 13 amino acids. CDR3 residues: CASSIAGQETQYF. Written as DNA, the CDR3 is TGTGCCAGCAGCATAGCTGGTCAAGAGACCCAGTACTTC.

The rearrangement joins TRBV7-9 to TRBJ2-3; D is ambiguous. There are 14 residues in the CDR3. Per germline, CDR1 SEHNR and CDR2 FQNEAQ (reference sequence). V gave up 1 base and J gave up 4 bases, with 9 bases separating them. The CDR3 DNA follows: TGTGCCAGCAGCTTAGAACCAGCCGCAGATACGCAGTATTTT. Its protein product is CASSLEPAADTQYF. Supplemented by reference TRBV7-9 and TRBJ2-3, the full variable domain reads DTGVSQNPRHKITKRGQNVTFRCDPISEHNRLYWYRQTLGQGPEFLTYFQNEAQLEKSRLLSDRFSAERPKGSFSTLEIQRTEQGDSAMYLCASSLEPAADTQYFGPGTRLTVL.

This chain uses TRBV12-3 or TRBV12-4 with TRBJ1-2, with a tentative D call TRBD1 (6 bases). V lost 5 bases, J lost 2 bases, and 15 bases lay in between. This CDR3 has 15 residues. This CDR3 reads CASSPQGMGNYGYTF. For the CDR3, the DNA is TGTGCCAGCAGTCCGCAGGGGATGGGGAACTATGGCTACACCTTC.

The V and J genes are TRBV30 and TRBJ1-2; tentatively, D is TRBD1 (5 bases). CDR3 length equals 10 residues. The V and J ends lost 4 bases and 7 bases respectively, with 7 bases between them. Germline CDR1 and CDR2: GTSNPN and SVGIG (reference sequence). CDR3 region: CAWMQGGYTF. Written as DNA, the CDR3 is TGTGCCTGGATGCAGGGTGGCTACACCTTC. Full variable domain (remainder filled in from reference TRBV30 and TRBJ1-2): SQTIHQWPATLVQPVGSPLSLECTVEGTSNPNLYWYRQAAGRGLQLLFYSVGIGQISSEVPQNLSASRPQDRQFILSSKKLLLSDSGFYLCAWMQGGYTFGSGTRLTVV.